Described below is a single T cell receptor beta chain sequence and its context. These data originate in a study of blood T cell repertoires in COVID-19. As for the study in general: The analysed material was cDNA or gDNA that came from T cells, B-cell-depleted T cells, or PBMCs.

With 7 bases clipped from V and 3 bases from J, the junction kept 11 bases outside the gene matches. Germline V CDR1 and CDR2: SGHDT, YYEEEE. The CDR3 is made up of 15 amino acids. Assay used: immunoSEQ multiplex PCR; TCRdb lists only in-frame clones, some missing. This table holds 250,000 or so clones, about four fifths found once. This clonotype was sampled from a man in his forties or fifties who had recovered from COVID-19. The source material was PBMCs or T cells enriched from blood (not recorded which). This sequence joins TRBV5-6 and TRBJ2-5; the match to TRBD2 covers 8 bases. The CDR3 coding sequence is TGTGCCAGCGACCGGGTAGCGGGGCCGAAAGAGACCCAGTACTTC. This sequence encodes CASDRVAGPKETQYF.